Below, 27 T cell receptor beta chains from the same sample are listed, as sequenced in a study of blood T cell repertoires in COVID-19. Method: immunoSEQ multiplex PCR; TCRdb's copy keeps in-frame clones and lacks some. In the table there are around 260,000 clones, 75% to 90% of which are singletons. Sequenced: PBMCs or T cells enriched from blood (not recorded which). These receptors originate from a woman aged 25 to 39 who had recovered from COVID-19.

This clone was observed a handful of times. The gene calls are TRBV9 and TRBJ1-3; D call uncertain. Germline assignment: CDR1 SGDLS and CDR2 YYNGEE. The CDR3 is 14 amino acids. V was shortened by 0 bases and J by 0 bases, with 4 bases between the two germline ends. The CDR3 sequence: CASSVDFSGNTIYF. For the CDR3, the DNA is TGTGCCAGCAGCGTAGACTTCTCTGGAAACACCATATATTTT. Complete variable domain (other parts from reference TRBV9 and TRBJ1-3): DSGVTQTPKHLITATGQRVTLRCSPRSGDLSVYWYQQSLDQGLQFLIQYYNGEERAKGNILERFSAQQFPDLHSELNLSSLELGDSALYFCASSVDFSGNTIYFGEGSWLTVV.

V gene TRBV6-2 or TRBV6-3 combines with J gene TRBJ1-5; possible D gene TRBD1, 6 bases. The CDR3 is 15 residues long. Germline loops: CDR1 MNHEY, CDR2 SVGEGT. Trimming pared 4 bases from V and 5 bases from J, leaving 15 bases between. The CDR3 nucleotides are TGTGCCAGCAGTTTCCGTAACAGGGCGGATCAGCCCCAGCATTTT. Its translation: CASSFRNRADQPQHF.

The chain joins TRBV2 to TRBJ1-4; 9 bases agree with TRBD1. This CDR3 region has 16 residues. V lost 8 bases and J lost 5; bases outside the gene matches: 12. Germline V gene lookup returns CDR1 SNHLY and CDR2 FYNNEI. CDR3 bases: TGTGCCAGCCTTGGGTGGGCCGGGACAGGGAATGAAAAACTGTTTTTT. Its protein product is CASLGWAGTGNEKLFF.

This chain joins TRBV27 and TRBJ1-2; 7 bases match TRBD1. This CDR3 is 14 amino acids long. Germline CDR1 and CDR2: MNHEY and SMNVEV (reference sequence). Trimming took 5 bases from V and 6 from J; bases not matched to a gene: 9. As DNA, the CDR3 is TGTGCCAGCAGTGAGACCGGGACAGCGAATGGCTACACCTTC. Residues: CASSETGTANGYTF.

The V gene is TRBV27, the J gene TRBJ1-5; 11 nucleotides match TRBD1. The CDR3 is 14 residues long. Germline V CDR1 and CDR2: MNHEY, SMNVEV (reference sequence). V was pared by 5 bases and J by 5 bases, with 2 bases of the junction left unmatched. The CDR3 loop is CASSGQGAYQPQHF. The CDR3 DNA is TGTGCCAGCAGTGGACAGGGGGCTTATCAGCCCCAGCATTTT.

The gene calls are TRBV15 and TRBJ2-1; 11 bases align to TRBD2. The trim removed 9 bases at V and 3 bases at J, leaving 4 bases unmatched. This CDR3 region has 14 residues. Per the germline V gene, CDR1 is LNHNV and CDR2 is YYDKDF (reference sequence). CDR3 protein: CATILAGDYNEQFF. The CDR3 region has the DNA TGTGCCACGATACTAGCGGGGGACTACAATGAGCAGTTCTTC.

This chain connects TRBV4-1 to TRBJ1-5, with D possibly matching TRBD1 (6 bases). With 1 base removed from V and 4 bases from J, the gap between germline ends came to 14 bases. Germline CDR1 MGHRA, CDR2 YSYEKL. The CDR3 loop spans 16 amino acids. This CDR3 reads CASSQVGGQGNQPQHF. In DNA, the CDR3 is TGCGCCAGCAGCCAAGTCGGGGGGCAGGGGAATCAGCCCCAGCATTTT.

The chain links TRBV9 to TRBJ1-1, with 7 positions matching TRBD1. This CDR3 is built from 15 residues. In germline, CDR1 is SGDLS, CDR2 YYNGEE. With V trimmed by 3 bases and J by 4 bases, 9 bases remained unmatched. The CDR3 region has the DNA TGTGCCAGCAGCGCCCTAGACAGGGAGGTCACTGAAGCTTTCTTT. Translated, it gives CASSALDREVTEAFF.

The chain couples TRBV11-1 to TRBJ2-6; D might be TRBD1 (5 bases). The V gene lost 1 base and the J gene lost 1 base, with 8 bases spanning the gap. The V gene's germline CDR1 is SGHAT and CDR2 FQDESV (reference sequence). This CDR3 has 16 amino acids. The CDR3 DNA reads TGTGCCAGCAGCTTAGGTGACAGTTCTGGGGCCAACGTCCTGACTTTC. Its protein product is CASSLGDSSGANVLTF.

The chain employs TRBV11-2 and TRBJ1-3, with 11 nucleotides matching TRBD1. V was pared by 6 bases and J by 2 bases, with 3 bases of the junction left unmatched. In germline, CDR1 is SGHAT, CDR2 FQNNGV. The CDR3 is 15 amino acids. CDR3 in DNA: TGTGCCAGCAGACGGACAGGGGGCACTGGAAACACCATATATTTT. It translates to CASRRTGGTGNTIYF.

V usage is TRBV24-1 and J usage is TRBJ2-1; D call uncertain. CDR1 is KGHDR and CDR2 is SFDVKD in the germline V gene. V was trimmed by 3 bases and J by 10 bases, leaving 9 bases between them. This CDR3 has 12 amino acids. The CDR3 nucleotides read TGTGCCACCAGTGATGCGGTAAGGGAGCAGTTCTTC. As protein: CATSDAVREQFF.

This chain uses TRBV6-4 with TRBJ2-3; D is perhaps TRBD1 (6 bases). Trimming took off 4 bases at V and 5 bases at J, with 10 bases between the two ends. There are 13 residues in the CDR3. Germline V gene lookup returns CDR1 MRHNA and CDR2 SNTAGT. DNA for the CDR3: TGTGCCAGCAGTGGGACAGAGTTAGATACGCAGTATTTT. The encoded protein is CASSGTELDTQYF.

The V gene is TRBV3-1 (or the pseudogene TRBV3-2), the J gene TRBJ1-5; a weak D match, TRBD1 (5 bases). CDR1 LGHDT and CDR2 YNNKEL come from the germline V gene (reference sequence). Trimming stripped 1 base from V and 4 bases from J, with 8 bases between. CDR3 length: 14 amino acids. CDR3 sequence reads: CASSQGQFNQPQHF. DNA of the CDR3: TGTGCCAGCAGCCAAGGACAGTTTAATCAGCCCCAGCATTTT.

J is TRBJ1-5 and V is TRBV28, with 12 bases that match TRBD1. V shed 1 base and J 6 bases; nucleotides not matched to a gene: 28. This CDR3 spans 24 amino acids. Looked up from germline, CDR1 is MDHEN and CDR2 is SYDVKM. DNA for the CDR3: TGTGCCAGCAGTTTATCCCTACCCGCCTTTGCCGGGACAGGGGGCGTGTTTGCGGGTCAGCCCCAGCATTTT. Encoded protein: CASSLSLPAFAGTGGVFAGQPQHF.

CDR3: CASSSLPFNYGYTF. The DNA for the CDR3 is TGTGCCAGCAGTTCCCTACCCTTTAACTATGGCTACACCTTC. The V and J genes are TRBV28 and TRBJ1-2; no definite D call. This CDR3 is 14 amino acids long. Germline CDR1 MDHEN, CDR2 SYDVKM. Between the trimmed V and J ends, which lost 4 bases and 1 base, there was a span of 10 bases.

This sequence joins TRBV5-1 and TRBJ1-2; TRBD1 aligns across 9 bases. CDR3 length: 14 residues. CDR1 and CDR2 from the germline V gene are SGHRS and YFSETQ. Trimming at V came to 4 bases and at J to 4 bases, leaving 5 bases not matched to a gene. In DNA form, the CDR3 reads TGCGCCAGCAGCCCGGACAGGGGTACCTATGGCTACACCTTC. Its protein product is CASSPDRGTYGYTF.

The chain joins TRBV5-6 to TRBJ1-1; 7 bases agree with TRBD1. Trimming removed 4 bases from V and 4 bases from J; junction bases left unmatched: 10. CDR3 size: 15 residues. CDR1 and CDR2 from the germline V gene are SGHDT and YYEEEE. The CDR3 coding sequence is TGTGCCAGCAGCCAGCAACAGGGGAGGACCACTGAAGCTTTCTTT. It yields the protein CASSQQQGRTTEAFF. Supplemented by reference TRBV5-6 and TRBJ1-1, the full variable domain reads DAGVTQSPTHLIKTRGQQVTLRCSPKSGHDTVSWYQQALGQGPQFIFQYYEEEERQRGNFPDRFSGHQFPNYSSELNVNALLLGDSALYLCASSQQQGRTTEAFFGQGTRLTVV.

The J gene is TRBJ1-1, the V gene TRBV19; D might be TRBD1 (5 bases). Per germline, CDR1 LNHDA and CDR2 SQIVND (reference sequence). Trimming removed 0 bases at V and 3 bases at J, with 8 bases between. This CDR3 has 14 amino acids. The CDR3 bases are TGTGCCAGTAGTATAGACTACAGGCACACTGAAGCTTTCTTT. Protein sequence: CASSIDYRHTEAFF.

This clone was seen a few times. The chain links TRBV5-4 to TRBJ2-5; D may be TRBD2 (5 bases). The CDR3 has 14 residues. Germline V CDR1 and CDR2: SGHNT, YYREEE (reference sequence). The ends were cut back, 3 bases at V and 0 bases at J, with 9 bases in the middle. The CDR3 nucleotides read TGTGCCAGCAGCTCGGAGGTGTACCAAGAGACCCAGTACTTC. This gives the protein CASSSEVYQETQYF.

This rearrangement joins TRBV18 to TRBJ2-7; tentatively, D is TRBD1 (6 bases). With 5 bases removed from V and 5 bases from J, the gap between germline ends came to 16 bases. Germline lookup yields CDR1 KGHSH and CDR2 LQKENI. The CDR3 spans 14 residues. The CDR3 coding sequence is TGTGCCAGCTCAGTACAGGGTCATGGGAACGAGCAGTACTTC. As protein: CASSVQGHGNEQYF.

The chain employs TRBV11-2 and TRBJ2-7; 9 bases are a match to TRBD2. The V gene end was trimmed by 7 bases and the J gene end by 7 bases; junction bases not matched to a gene: 14. The germline gives CDR1 SGHAT, CDR2 FQNNGV. The CDR3 has 15 residues. As DNA, the CDR3 is TGTGCCAGCAACCTCAAGCCCGGGACTAGCAGTGAGCAGTACTTC. It yields the protein CASNLKPGTSSEQYF.

This clone was counted once. The rearrangement links TRBV7-2 to TRBJ1-1; TRBD1 agrees at 7 bases. With 0 bases clipped from V and 6 bases from J, the junction kept 13 bases outside the gene matches. Germline CDR1 reads SGHTA; CDR2 reads FQGNSA. The CDR3 is 17 amino acids. CDR3 sequence reads: CASSLAIFRQGYPEAFF. As DNA, the CDR3 is TGTGCCAGCAGCTTAGCTATTTTTCGACAGGGATACCCTGAAGCTTTCTTT.

This chain uses TRBV30 with TRBJ2-7, with 10 bases lining up with TRBD1. The J segment lost 4 bases and the V segment lost 4 bases, leaving 1 base of the junction unmatched. Germline V lookup: CDR1 GTSNPN, CDR2 SVGIG (reference sequence). The CDR3 totals 12 residues. CDR3 in amino acids: CAWKGQGYEQYF. CDR3 coding DNA: TGTGCCTGGAAGGGACAGGGGTACGAGCAGTACTTC.

The chain has TRBV5-1 and TRBJ2-1; 7 positions match TRBD2. J was trimmed by 0 bases and V by 2 bases; bases with no gene match: 5. Germline V gene sequence: CDR1 SGHRS, CDR2 YFSETQ. The CDR3 runs 16 residues. The CDR3: CASSLMGGSSYNEQFF. The CDR3 DNA reads TGCGCCAGCAGCTTAATGGGAGGGAGCTCCTACAATGAGCAGTTCTTC.

CDR3 nucleotide sequence: TGTGCCAGCAGTTTGGGTAGGTGGAGTGTCCAGGGCTCCTACGAGCAGTACTTC. It encodes CASSLGRWSVQGSYEQYF. This rearrangement joins TRBV28 to TRBJ2-7; tentative D call: TRBD1 (5 bases). The germline V gene has CDR1 MDHEN and CDR2 SYDVKM. V lost 3 bases and J lost 0, with 21 bases in between. The CDR3 sequence is 18 residues long. Variable domain in full (rest from reference TRBV28 and TRBJ2-7): DVKVTQSSRYLVKRTGEKVFLECVQDMDHENMFWYRQDPGLGLRLIYFSYDVKMKEKGDIPEGYSVSREKKERFSLILESASTNQTSMYLCASSLGRWSVQGSYEQYFGPGTRLTVT.

V is TRBV6-5 and J is TRBJ2-7, with D tentatively TRBD2 (6 bases). The CDR3 contains 16 residues. Germline V CDR1 and CDR2: MNHEY, SVGAGI. V lost 2 bases, J lost 0 bases, and 14 bases lay in between. The CDR3 DNA is TGTGCCAGCAGTTACCCCCGGGACGGGAGCTCCTACGAGCAGTACTTC. It specifies CASSYPRDGSSYEQYF.

The V gene is TRBV7-9, the J gene TRBJ1-6, with 7 bases fitting TRBD1. The CDR3 has 15 amino acids. The germline V gene encodes CDR1 SEHNR and CDR2 FQNEAQ (reference sequence). J gave up 9 bases and V 2 bases, and 7 bases lay outside the gene matches. The CDR3 DNA reads TGTGCCAGCAGCTTAATGACAGGGAACGGTTCACCCCTCCACTTT. This translates into CASSLMTGNGSPLHF.